This TCR beta chain was retrieved from a study of preoperative IRX-2 immunotherapy in early breast cancer. Produced via immunoSEQ multiplex PCR; TCRdb's table is partial and in-frame only. The sample shows more than 3,000 clones, 69% of them seen only once. Germline V CDR1 and CDR2: MNHGY, SAAAGT. Trimming took 4 bases from V and 1 from J, leaving 6 bases between them. The CDR3 is made up of 13 amino acids. Treatment of the sample: preoperative locoregional IRX-2 cytokine immunotherapy. This phase Ib study tested locoregional IRX-2 cytokine immunotherapy given before surgery. The clonotype was recovered from a human donor with breast cancer. This rearrangement joins TRBV6-8 to TRBJ2-3; no clear D gene. Sample: tumor tissue, taken before IRX-2 immunotherapy. The DNA for the CDR3 is TGTGCCAGCAGTTTAGGCCGCACAGATACGCAGTATTTT. Translated, it gives CASSLGRTDTQYF.